This TCR beta chain was obtained from a study of CD8+ T cells in alopecia areata. Turning to the study itself: Tofacitinib ran for 6 to 18 months before 6 months off drug.

Looked up from germline, CDR1 is SGHTA and CDR2 is FQGTGA. J gave up 0 bases and V 5 bases, and 6 bases lay outside the gene matches. The CDR3 runs to 16 residues. Investigators isolated RNA and reverse transcribed it into cDNA to act as the sequencing template. Profiled with immunoSEQ multiplex PCR; TCRdb holds only in-frame clones, not every one. The table records more than 200,000 clones, less than 80% of them present only once. Lesional scalp tissue (obtained by punch biopsy) and peripheral blood were collected from alopecia areata patients. The sequencing here drew on CD4+ T cells sorted from blood, taken at week 0. V and J are TRBV7-3 and TRBJ2-1; the match to TRBD1 covers 8 bases. The sequence was collected from a human donor with alopecia areata. CDR3 region: CASSRTGGSSYNEQFF. For the CDR3, the DNA is TGTGCCAGCAGCCGTACAGGGGGTAGCTCCTACAATGAGCAGTTCTTC.